The rows below give T cell receptor beta chains drawn from one sample of a study of blood T cells in healthy people across ages. In TCRdb, the 5' RACE reads were re-called with MiXCR into one record per CDR3 protein. The sample consists of about 650,000 distinct CDR3 sequences, less than 40% of them appearing once. The sample taken for sequencing was blood. These receptors were obtained from a woman aged 80 or older in good health. The CDR3 runs from the conserved cysteine through the conserved F or W. The order of the fields is CDR3 length, D gene, V gene, clone size, J gene, CDR3 DNA, CDR3 protein. D genes are given only for firm matches. Clone size is stated in some rows and not others, as once, few, many or a class when expanded.

>15|TRBD1|TRBV9|few|TRBJ2-1
TGTGCCGGCAGCTATACCGGGACAGCCTACAATGAGCAGTTCTTC
CAGSYTGTAYNEQFF
>16|TRBD1|TRBV4-1|-|TRBJ1-1
TGCGCCAGCAGCCGACCGACAGGGGCGGGGGCCACTGAAGCTTTCTTT
CASSRPTGAGATEAFF
>13|-|TRBV29-1|many|TRBJ1-2
TGCAGCGTTAGGCGGGCGACCAACTATGGCTACACCTTC
CSVRRATNYGYTF
>14|-|TRBV5-1|-|TRBJ2-3
TGCGCCAGCGGTGGGGGAATCGAGACAGATACGCAGTATTTT
CASGGGIETDTQYF
>15|-|TRBV11-2|many|TRBJ2-3
TGTGCCAGCAGCTTCCAAAGATCCGGCACAGATACGCAGTATTTT
CASSFQRSGTDTQYF
>14|TRBD2|TRBV5-1|-|TRBJ2-7
TGCGCCAGCAGCTCCAGGGAGGGCTCACTCGAGCAGTACTTC
CASSSREGSLEQYF
>15|TRBD2|TRBV12-3/TRBV12-4|many|TRBJ2-7
TGTGCCAGCAGTTTACTAGCGGGGTATCCGCACGAGCAGTACTTC
CASSLLAGYPHEQYF
>15|TRBD1|TRBV20-1|many|TRBJ2-7
TGCAGTGCTAGAGAGGCACAGGGGGCAAACTACGAGCAGTACTTC
CSAREAQGANYEQYF
>15|TRBD2|TRBV18|-|TRBJ2-5
TGTGCCAGCTCACCGCCGGGACTAAGTGGCGAGACCCAGTACTTC
CASSPPGLSGETQYF
>17|-|TRBV7-6|few|TRBJ1-3
TGTGCCAGCAGCAGGCTTACCTCTCCACTCTCTGGAAACACCATATATTTT
CASSRLTSPLSGNTIYF
>18|TRBD2|TRBV4-3|few|TRBJ2-3
TGCGCCAGCAGCCAAGAACTAGCGGGTGGCCCAAGCACAGATACGCAGTATTTT
CASSQELAGGPSTDTQYF
>17|-|TRBV5-4|-|TRBJ1-6
TGTGCCAGCAGCGCGGGACTCGCGAGCTCCTATAATTCACCCCTCCACTTT
CASSAGLASSYNSPLHF
>14|TRBD1|TRBV2|once|TRBJ1-2
TGTGCCAGCATAAGGGACAGAGATAACTATGGCTACACCTTC
CASIRDRDNYGYTF
>14|-|TRBV19|few|TRBJ1-2
TGTGCCAGCTCTACGGACGGGACCCGGGGGCATAACACCTTC
CASSTDGTRGHNTF
>15|TRBD1|TRBV20-1|-|TRBJ2-2
TGCAGTGCTGTGGGACAGGGGGCGCTGGGCGGGGAGCTGTTTTTT
CSAVGQGALGGELFF
>13|-|TRBV11-2|many|TRBJ2-3
TGTGCCAGCAGCTACAGGGACACAGATACGCAGTATTTT
CASSYRDTDTQYF
>16|-|TRBV20-1|many|TRBJ2-3
TGCAGTGCTAGATCACTAGTGCTTGCACAAGCAGATACGCAGTATTTT
CSARSLVLAQADTQYF
>14|TRBD1|TRBV12-3/TRBV12-4|few|TRBJ1-2
TGTGCCAGCAGTCGGACAGGGAAAAACTATGGCTACACCTTC
CASSRTGKNYGYTF
>16|-|TRBV6-5|-|TRBJ1-5
TGTGCCGGCAGTTCCTCAGGGGATAGAAGCAATCAGCCCCAGCATTTT
CAGSSSGDRSNQPQHF
>12|-|TRBV20-1|many|TRBJ1-4
TGCAGTGCTAGAGGTGACAGTGAAAAACTGTTTTTT
CSARGDSEKLFF